The 18 T cell receptor beta chains listed next were all sequenced from one sample in a study of control samples from healthy donors and cancer patients. The data were produced by immunoSEQ multiplex PCR, yet TCRdb's version contains in-frame clones alone and is incomplete. The sample yields about 160,000 clones, over 95% seen once. Sample: blood. The receptors here all came from a woman in her 30s in good health.

The chain links TRBV4-2 to TRBJ2-5, with a tentative D call TRBD1 (6 bases). The CDR3 sequence is 14 residues long. Per germline, CDR1 LGHNA and CDR2 YNFKEQ. V lost 4 bases, J lost 1 base, and 10 bases lay in between. CDR3 protein: CASSLTGLQETQYF. The CDR3 DNA follows: TGTGCCAGCAGCCTGACAGGCCTCCAAGAGACCCAGTACTTC.

The V and J genes are TRBV28 and TRBJ2-1; 7 bases line up with TRBD1. CDR1 MDHEN and CDR2 SYDVKM come from the germline V gene. The CDR3 consists of 15 residues. Trimming at V came to 6 bases and at J to 2 bases, leaving 7 bases not matched to a gene. The CDR3 DNA is TGTGCCAGCAGCCTTGACAGGGACCCCTACAATGAGCAGTTCTTC. This translates into CASSLDRDPYNEQFF.

The chain combines TRBV14 with TRBJ2-2; tentatively, D is TRBD1 or TRBD2 (6 bases each). V lost 4 bases and J 7 bases, leaving 13 bases between the germline ends. Per the germline V gene, CDR1 is SGHDN and CDR2 is FVKESK. This CDR3 spans 14 amino acids. CDR3 nucleotides: TGTGCCAGCAGCCTTTCGAGGGGGGTCGGGGAGCTGTTTTTT. Encoded protein: CASSLSRGVGELFF. The full variable domain, in which reference TRBV14 and TRBJ2-2 provide the parts outside the CDR3, is EAGVTQFPSHSVIEKGQTVTLRCDPISGHDNLYWYRRVMGKEIKFLLHFVKESKQDESGMPNNRFLAERTGGTYSTLKVQPAELEDSGVYFCASSLSRGVGELFFGEGSRLTVL.

The chain carries TRBV6-5 and TRBJ1-5, with D maybe TRBD1 (5 bases). The CDR3 runs to 15 residues. The germline CDR1 and CDR2 sequences are MNHEY and SVGAGI. V shed 7 bases and J shed 4 bases, with 17 bases lying between them. The CDR3: CASTSRGRQNQPQHF. The CDR3 DNA is TGTGCCAGCACCTCGAGGGGTAGGCAGAATCAGCCCCAGCATTTT.

The V gene is TRBV6-2 or TRBV6-3, the J gene TRBJ2-3; TRBD1 agrees at 7 bases. CDR1 MNHEY and CDR2 SVGEGT come from the germline V gene. Trimming at V came to 4 bases and at J to 3 bases, leaving 4 bases not matched to a gene. This CDR3 has 14 residues. This chain's CDR3 is CASSSRQGTDTQYF. The CDR3 DNA follows: TGTGCCAGCAGTTCGCGACAGGGTACAGATACGCAGTATTTT.

This chain uses TRBV7-9 with TRBJ1-1; D gene ambiguous. V was cut by 0 bases and J by 8 bases, with 7 bases left in between. This CDR3 comprises 12 residues. Germline-derived CDR1 and CDR2 are SEHNR and FQNEAQ (reference sequence). The CDR3 DNA is TGTGCCAGCAGCTTAGCTTCTTCAGAAGCTTTCTTT. Amino acids: CASSLASSEAFF.

V usage is TRBV28 and J usage is TRBJ1-5, with TRBD1 matching over 7 bases. The CDR3 has 15 residues. Germline values: CDR1 MDHEN, CDR2 SYDVKM. V lost 6 bases, J lost 1 base, and 6 bases stayed unmatched. The CDR3 region has the DNA TGTGCCAGCAGAGAAGGGACAGCGAGCAATCAGCCCCAGCATTTT. Residues: CASREGTASNQPQHF.

Comment on this clone: The sample has other DNA sequences that encode this CDR3 too. The gene calls are TRBV18 and TRBJ1-5, with 7 bases lining up with TRBD1. V dropped 1 base and J dropped 1; count of bases not matched to a gene: 1. The CDR3 contains 15 residues. Germline lookup yields CDR1 KGHSH and CDR2 LQKENI. CDR3 in amino acids: CASSPLQGSNQPQHF. The CDR3 coding sequence is TGTGCCAGCTCACCACTACAGGGGAGCAATCAGCCCCAGCATTTT.

The genes are TRBV6-5 and TRBJ1-2; D may be TRBD1 (5 bases). Germline CDR1 and CDR2: MNHEY and SVGAGI. The CDR3 consists of 13 residues. Trimming pared 5 bases from V and 8 bases from J, leaving 15 bases between. The CDR3 here is CASSRGTSEGYTF. The CDR3 DNA reads TGTGCCAGCAGTAGGGGAACGTCGGAAGGCTACACCTTC.

The chain links TRBV15 to TRBJ2-3; D possibly corresponds to TRBD2 (5 bases). The V gene lost 0 bases and the J gene lost 10 bases, with 11 bases spanning the gap. Looked up from germline, CDR1 is LNHNV and CDR2 is YYDKDF (reference sequence). The CDR3 runs 13 residues. For the CDR3, the DNA is TGTGCCACCAGCAGAGACTTCCACGGGGCGCAGTATTTT. This encodes CATSRDFHGAQYF.

The chain uses TRBV29-1 and TRBJ1-1; D remains unclear. The CDR3 covers 11 residues. CDR1 SQVTM and CDR2 ANQGSEA come from the germline V gene. Trimming removed 5 bases at V and 6 bases at J, with 10 bases between. The CDR3 coding sequence is TGCAGCGTTCCGACGGGCGCTGAAGCTTTCTTT. Residues: CSVPTGAEAFF.

This clone has a single count. The chain carries TRBV5-6 and TRBJ2-7; D may be TRBD2 (5 bases). Per the germline V gene, CDR1 is SGHDT and CDR2 is YYEEEE. Trimming took off 2 bases at V and 2 bases at J, with 11 bases between the two ends. The CDR3 runs 14 residues. CDR3 bases: TGTGCCAGCAGCTTCGGGGTGGCTGCCTACGAGCAGTACTTC. Translated, it gives CASSFGVAAYEQYF. The whole variable domain, remainder taken from reference TRBV5-6 and TRBJ2-7, is DAGVTQSPTHLIKTRGQQVTLRCSPKSGHDTVSWYQQALGQGPQFIFQYYEEEERQRGNFPDRFSGHQFPNYSSELNVNALLLGDSALYLCASSFGVAAYEQYFGPGTRLTVT.

The chain links TRBV9 to TRBJ2-1; D possibly corresponds to TRBD2 (6 bases). CDR1 and CDR2 (germline): SGDLS, YYNGEE. The V and J ends lost 0 bases and 3 bases respectively, with 10 bases between them. This CDR3 has 15 residues. The chain's CDR3 is CASSVGGAGYNEQFF. For the CDR3, the DNA is TGTGCCAGCAGCGTAGGCGGGGCTGGCTACAATGAGCAGTTCTTC.

The chain joins TRBV5-1 to TRBJ2-2, with TRBD1 matching over 7 bases. Trimming at V came to 1 base and at J to 0 bases, leaving 9 bases not matched to a gene. CDR1 is SGHRS, CDR2 YFSETQ, per germline. This CDR3 spans 18 amino acids. The CDR3 DNA sequence: TGCGCCAGCAGCTTGATATGGAGAGGGGGCCCGAACACCGGGGAGCTGTTTTTT. It specifies CASSLIWRGGPNTGELFF.

The chain has TRBV10-1 and TRBJ2-7, with TRBD1 matching over 9 bases. V lost 6 bases, J lost 0 bases, and 9 bases stayed unmatched. Germline V CDR1 and CDR2: WNHNN, SYGVQD (reference sequence). CDR3 length: 16 residues. Written as DNA, the CDR3 is TGCGCCAGCAGACACCGGGACAGGGAGTACTCCTACGAGCAGTACTTC. It encodes CASRHRDREYSYEQYF.

V usage is TRBV28 and J usage is TRBJ2-1; 9 bases match TRBD2. The CDR3 loop spans 18 amino acids. Germline-derived CDR1 and CDR2 are MDHEN and SYDVKM. J was trimmed by 2 bases and V by 5 bases; bases with no gene match: 13. For the CDR3, the DNA is TGTGCCAGCAGTCACCCCATAGCGGGGGCGGGGACCTACAATGAGCAGTTCTTC. Amino acid sequence: CASSHPIAGAGTYNEQFF. Together with reference TRBV28 and TRBJ2-1, the CDR3 gives the full variable domain: DVKVTQSSRYLVKRTGEKVFLECVQDMDHENMFWYRQDPGLGLRLIYFSYDVKMKEKGDIPEGYSVSREKKERFSLILESASTNQTSMYLCASSHPIAGAGTYNEQFFGPGTRLTVL.

The chain joins TRBV18 to TRBJ2-3; D remains ambiguous. The CDR3 totals 13 residues. Germline V lookup: CDR1 KGHSH, CDR2 LQKENI. Between the trimmed V and J ends, which lost 2 bases and 3 bases, there was a span of 6 bases. CDR3 region: CASSPLATDTQYF. CDR3 nucleotide sequence: TGTGCCAGCTCACCATTAGCTACAGATACGCAGTATTTT.

The chain joins TRBV24-1 to TRBJ2-1; 7 bases fit TRBD2. V shed 5 bases and J 3 bases; nucleotides not matched to a gene: 9. Germline lookup yields CDR1 KGHDR and CDR2 SFDVKD. This CDR3 region has 16 residues. The CDR3 bases are TGTGCCACCAGTGGAGAAGGACGGGGGGACTACAATGAGCAGTTCTTC. This codes for CATSGEGRGDYNEQFF.